Below, one TCR beta chain is given with its context. This entry belongs to a study of blood T cell repertoires in COVID-19. About the research overall: COVID-19 samples from acute and convalescent phases originated in the United States, Italy and Spain. Sources were T cells, B-cell-depleted T cells, or PBMCs; the material itself was cDNA or gDNA.

Original methodology: Nucleated cell number was recorded as an estimate derived from reference gene primer amplification. Using immunoSEQ multiplex PCR, the repertoire was profiled, and TCRdb retains in-frame clones only, with some absent. The V and J calls and clone size were taken over from that table, and D and trimming were inferred from the DNA. Among a few hundred thousand clones, approximately 90% were seen once, and the ten largest hold more than 6.5%. Germline loops: CDR1 SGHAT, CDR2 FQNNGV. The CDR3 totals 14 residues. Trimming shortened V by 5 bases and J by 5 bases, and 15 bases separated the two germline ends.

Material for sequencing was peripheral blood. The genes are TRBV11-2 and TRBJ2-5, with D maybe TRBD1 (6 bases). This sequence was found in a young woman who had recovered from COVID-19. The CDR3: CASSPRGLRETQYF. The DNA for the CDR3 is TGTGCCAGCAGCCCCAGGGGTTTAAGGGAGACCCAGTACTTC.